This T cell receptor (beta chain) was sequenced in a study of B cell selection in AIRE deficiency. Study-wide results and caveats: Patient Tconv and Treg cells showed healthy-like TCRBV usage, CDR3 length, diversity.

Produced via immunoSEQ multiplex PCR; TCRdb's table is partial and in-frame only. In the table there are about 25,000 clones, around 97% of which are singletons. Details on this clone: Its antigen is undetermined.

Conventional CD4 T cells were sorted as CD4+CD127+ cells. This CDR3 spans 17 amino acids. Losses at the gene ends were 7 bases for V and 2 bases for J; bases not matched to a gene: 14. V gene TRBV23-1 combines with J gene TRBJ2-4; 7 positions agree with TRBD1. TRBV23-1 is classed as an ORF, of uncertain function. The source is a human donor with AIRE deficiency. The sequenced sample consisted of conventional CD4+ T cells sorted from PBMCs. The CDR3 loop reads CASNQIRDSNTKNIQYF. The DNA of the CDR3 is TGCGCCAGCAATCAGATCCGGGACAGCAATACCAAAAACATTCAGTACTTC.